This paragraph reports one T cell receptor beta chain. Its antigen specificity is not known. Per-nucleotide qualities are absent, and no much larger clonotype sits a single base away. Donors were 30 to 45 systemically healthy Caucasian individuals from Russia aged 6 to 90 years. About 9.8 milliliters of peripheral blood were drawn from each donor into EDTA-treated Vacutainer tubes. Ficoll-Paque density-gradient centrifugation was used to isolate PBMCs, with at least 7 million per sample. Total RNA, at least 6 micrograms per sample, was extracted from PBMCs with Trizol reagent. The percentages of naive CD45RAhigh/CD27high T cells were determined by flow cytometry on a PBMC aliquot from every donor. The data were obtained in a study of blood T cells in healthy people across ages (dated by TCRdb to the mid-2010s). In terms of the full investigation: In model experiments, template switching captured roughly one uniquely barcoded TCR beta cDNA molecule for every two T cells. Using deep sequencing normalized with unique cDNA molecular identifiers, the study measured how TCR beta repertoire diversity changes with age. Donors were grouped into four age groups: young (average approximately 15 years), middle-aged (under 40), aged (over 55) and long-lived (82). To avoid experimental bias, donors of different ages were spread randomly across the sequencing lanes. The study analyzed two additional independent replicas of 1 million unique cDNA reads from the same blood draw for two donors, one aged 18 to 30 and one aged 80 or older. Results and caveats for the whole study, not just this receptor: The percentage of naive T cells measured by flow cytometry correlated strongly with observed TCR beta diversity. The long-lived group showed more naive CD4+ T cells, fewer expanded clones and increased TCR diversity than the aged group, suggesting age selection. The CMV infection status of donors was not known, potentially confounding age-related changes in expanded clonotypes. Observed TCR beta diversity per million T cells fell roughly linearly with age, and a significant reduction was already apparent by age around 40. Total diversity estimates from one million sequenced T cells were considered lower bounds and underestimates. Since profiling was done on bulk unsorted PBMCs, naive and antigen-experienced compartments could not be conclusively compared.

Libraries were made using 5' RACE. Instrument on record: Illumina HiSeq 2500. A second roughly 6 to 11 cycle PCR used a sample-barcoded 5' primer and a J-beta primer mix. Each TCR beta cDNA molecule received a unique molecular identifier from a template-switch 5' adaptor carrying 12 random nucleotides. Each sample yielded at least 3 million CDR3-containing paired-end reads. The Mint cDNA synthesis kit, primed by a TRBC-specific oligonucleotide, was used to synthesize first-strand cDNA from all RNA. After uracil-DNA glycosylase treatment, a first 18-cycle PCR used universal primers M1SS and BC2_uni_R on all cDNA. From the authors' description of their analysis: Each sample was normalized by randomly selecting 1 million high-quality reads, each carrying a distinct molecular identifier. Reads with shared molecular identifiers were discarded instead of being binned into consensus sequences. CDR3 identification, clonotype clustering and error correction used MiTCR with a Q25 quality threshold and the strictest error-elimination algorithm. A nonparametric unseen species model using Euler transformation provided a lower-bound estimate of total TCR beta diversity. TCRdb reanalyzed the raw reads on its own, using fastp at Q25 for trimming and MiXCR for clone calling, and kept in-frame beta chains. Rows are unified per CDR3 protein, each entry keeping the most common DNA and genes. TCRdb's processing, not the authors', yielded these V and J calls. This sample is represented by some 1.1 million distinct CDR3 sequences; about two fifths of them were singletons. Roughly 14% of the sample is taken by the ten largest.

From the germline V gene (reference sequence), CDR1 is SGHAT and CDR2 is FQDESV. Spanning cysteine to phenylalanine, the CDR3 consists of 14 amino acids. The read is trimmed to its CDR3 DNA, 42 bases read in frame from base 1. At the junction V is shortened by 3 bases and J by 3 bases, with 9 bases in between. The chain was built from TRBV11-1 and TRBJ2-1, with the D call tentatively TRBD1 or TRBD2, each fitting 5 bases. Source material: blood. This receptor was taken from a man between 18 and 29 years old in good health. The CDR3 here reads CASSFREHYNEQFF. In nucleotide form, the sequence is TGTGCCAGCAGCTTCAGGGAGCACTACAATGAGCAGTTCTTC.